The 19 T cell receptor beta chains in this list originate from one sample, sequenced in a study of T cell repertoires in cytomegalovirus infection. TCRdb re-called the reads through MiXCR, storing one row per CDR3 protein. Among 300,000 or so distinct CDR3 sequences listed, approximately 8.9% were seen once. Sequenced: PBMCs. Receptors originate from a human donor in good health (CMV status not recorded). Some clones in this sample may be carry-over from other donors' samples.

This clonotype was seen many times. The chain combines TRBV12-3 or TRBV12-4 with TRBJ2-2; D call uncertain. Trimming left V 8 bases short and J 0 bases short, with 16 bases between. The CDR3 loop spans 16 amino acids. The CDR3: CASRRAGRSNTGELFF. CDR3 coding DNA: TGTGCCAGCCGTCGCGCCGGCAGGTCGAACACCGGGGAGCTGTTTTTT.

This clonotype was picked up many times. This rearrangement joins TRBV20-1 to TRBJ1-1; D may be TRBD1 (6 bases). This CDR3 region has 12 residues. Germline V lookup: CDR1 DFQATT, CDR2 SNEGSKA (reference sequence). The V and J ends lost 7 bases and 3 bases respectively, with 12 bases between them. This CDR3 is CSGRDIHTEAFF. CDR3 in DNA: TGCAGTGGGCGGGACATACACACTGAAGCTTTCTTT.

At least ten counts were recorded for this clonotype. The rearrangement links TRBV5-8 to TRBJ1-1, with D perhaps TRBD1 (6 bases). V gave up 5 bases and J gave up 4 bases, with 27 bases separating them. Germline lookup yields CDR1 SGHTS and CDR2 YDEGEE. The CDR3 is made up of 18 amino acids. CDR3 amino acids: CASRVSRPTGFLSTEAFF. In DNA form, the CDR3 reads TGTGCCAGCAGGGTGTCCCGCCCAACAGGGTTTTTAAGCACTGAAGCTTTCTTT.

This clonotype has ten or more counts. V is TRBV28 and J is TRBJ1-1; TRBD1 agrees at 12 bases. This CDR3 is built from 16 residues. Per the germline V gene, CDR1 is MDHEN and CDR2 is SYDVKM. Germline trimming cut 8 bases from V and 8 bases from J; bases unmatched to any gene: 15. The CDR3 nucleotides are TGTGCCAGCGGGGGGGGACAGGGGGCCCGGTATGGCGAAGCTTTCTTT. This codes for CASGGGQGARYGEAFF.

This clonotype was seen repeatedly, ten times or more. V is TRBV12-3 or TRBV12-4 and J is TRBJ2-1; D possibly corresponds to TRBD1 (6 bases). The CDR3 length is 14 residues. V lost 5 bases to trimming and J lost 7 bases, with 15 bases between them. The CDR3 reads CASSTRGSGNEQFF. CDR3 nucleotide sequence: TGTGCCAGCAGTACTAGGGGGTCGGGGAATGAGCAGTTCTTC.

In this sample, this clonotype turned up many times. This chain joins TRBV7-2 and TRBJ2-6, with D perhaps matching TRBD1 (5 bases). Trimming removed 5 bases at V and 1 base at J, with 9 bases between. The CDR3 sequence is 15 residues long. The germline V gene has CDR1 SGHTA and CDR2 FQGNSA. The CDR3 region has the DNA TGTGCCAGCAGCCAAGGGGAATCTGGGGCCAACGTCCTGACTTTC. It encodes CASSQGESGANVLTF.

The rearrangement links TRBV29-1 to TRBJ1-1, with unresolved D. This CDR3 has 13 residues. Trimming shortened V by 8 bases and J by 1 base, and 14 bases separated the two germline ends. The germline gives CDR1 SQVTM, CDR2 ANQGSEA. CDR3 residues: CSCEWGRNTEAFF. Written as DNA, the CDR3 is TGCAGCTGCGAATGGGGAAGGAACACTGAAGCTTTCTTT.

This clonotype showed up many times. V usage is TRBV4-1 and J usage is TRBJ2-3; D tentatively reads TRBD1 or TRBD2 (5 bases each). CDR1 and CDR2 (germline): MGHRA, YSYEKL. Trimming took 0 bases from V and 2 from J, leaving 21 bases between them. This CDR3 is built from 19 residues. CDR3 sequence reads: CASSQDGDDGSSFTDTQYF. CDR3 coding DNA: TGCGCCAGCAGCCAAGACGGGGACGACGGATCTTCTTTCACAGATACGCAGTATTTT.

This clonotype was found many times. The rearrangement links TRBV7-2 to TRBJ2-3; 12 nucleotides match TRBD2. V dropped 4 bases and J dropped 1; count of bases not matched to a gene: 0. The CDR3 spans 15 residues. Germline loops: CDR1 SGHTA, CDR2 FQGNSA. CDR3 DNA: TGTGCCAGCAGCTGGACTAGCGGGGGCACAGATACGCAGTATTTT. Protein sequence: CASSWTSGGTDTQYF.

The CDR3 sequence is CSARDYASGGQETQYF. CDR3 DNA sequence: TGCAGTGCTAGAGATTATGCTAGCGGGGGTCAAGAGACCCAGTACTTC. The chain is built from TRBV20-1 and TRBJ2-5, with 10 nucleotides matching TRBD2. Trimming at V came to 0 bases and at J to 2 bases, leaving 6 bases not matched to a gene. From germline, CDR1 is DFQATT and CDR2 SNEGSKA (reference sequence). CDR3 length: 16 residues.

This clonotype was counted a few times. The rearrangement links TRBV5-6 to TRBJ2-7; 10 nucleotides align to TRBD1. Germline V gene sequence: CDR1 SGHDT, CDR2 YYEEEE. The CDR3 runs 14 residues. The V and J ends lost 0 bases and 5 bases, in that order; junction bases with no gene match: 2. The CDR3: CASSLGDRGDEQYF. The CDR3 DNA is TGTGCCAGCAGCTTGGGGGACAGGGGAGACGAGCAGTACTTC.

In this sample, this clonotype turned up many times. The chain couples TRBV7-8 to TRBJ2-5; 10 nucleotides align to TRBD1. V gave up 3 bases and J gave up 3 bases; unmatched junction bases: 7. The CDR3 is 16 residues long. The germline V gene has CDR1 SGHVS and CDR2 FQNEAQ. CDR3 nucleotides: TGTGCCAGCAGCTTCTTCCGGGACAGGGGAAAAGAGACCCAGTACTTC. Amino acid sequence: CASSFFRDRGKETQYF.

Points on this clonotype: This may arise from a read error, as a much more abundant clone is one base away. This chain links TRBV28 with TRBJ2-7, with D tentatively TRBD1 (5 bases). Germline V gene sequence: CDR1 MDHEN, CDR2 SYDVKM. The CDR3 totals 14 residues. CDR3 region: CASTGQGRPYGQYV. CDR3 nucleotides: TGTGCCAGCACCGGGCAGGGAAGGCCCTACGGGCAGTACGTC.

The rearrangement joins TRBV6-5 to TRBJ1-1; 7 nucleotides agree with TRBD1. With 8 bases clipped from V and 9 bases from J, the junction kept 18 bases outside the gene matches. The CDR3 has 15 residues. CDR1 is MNHEY, CDR2 SVGAGI, per germline. The CDR3 region is CASGSMAGGISKAFF. The CDR3, as DNA: TGTGCCAGCGGTTCCATGGCAGGGGGGATTTCCAAAGCTTTCTTT.

This clonotype was seen only a few times. This chain connects TRBV2 to TRBJ2-1; 8 nucleotides agree with TRBD1. This CDR3 comprises 14 residues. Germline V gene data show CDR1 as SNHLY and CDR2 as FYNNEI. The V gene end was trimmed by 6 bases and the J gene end by 2 bases; junction bases not matched to a gene: 3. CDR3 nucleotide sequence: TGTGCCAGCAGCGGACAGGGACCCTACAATGAGCAGTTCTTC. This codes for CASSGQGPYNEQFF.

This clonotype was observed a handful of times. The chain joins TRBV5-4 to TRBJ2-5; TRBD2 is a possible D gene (6 bases). CDR1 is SGHNT, CDR2 YYREEE, per germline (reference sequence). This CDR3 comprises 15 residues. Trimming took off 4 bases at V and 2 bases at J, with 15 bases between the two ends. For the CDR3, the DNA is TGTGCCAGCAGCAGACTAGTCGCGGGGCAAGAGACCCAGTACTTC. Amino acids: CASSRLVAGQETQYF.

Ten or more counts support this clonotype. This CDR3 is CASNPDRALTGELFF. The CDR3 DNA is TGTGCCAGCAACCCGGACAGGGCCCTCACCGGGGAGCTGTTTTTT. The rearrangement joins TRBV6-5 to TRBJ2-2; 8 bases align to TRBD1. The CDR3 spans 15 residues. Germline V lookup: CDR1 MNHEY, CDR2 SVGAGI. V was clipped by 7 bases and J by 4 bases; unmatched bases: 8.

This clonotype was observed a handful of times. CDR3 in amino acids: CASSPRAVLPNEQYF. The CDR3, as DNA: TGTGCCAGCAGCCCCCGAGCGGTATTGCCGAACGAGCAGTACTTC. The chain combines TRBV5-5 with TRBJ2-7, with D perhaps matching TRBD2 (5 bases). This CDR3 spans 15 amino acids. Trimming stripped 4 bases from V and 5 bases from J, with 19 bases between. Per germline, CDR1 SGHKS and CDR2 YYEKEE (reference sequence).

This chain joins TRBV7-6 and TRBJ2-7; possibly TRBD1 for D (6 bases). Germline assignment: CDR1 SGHVS and CDR2 FNYEAQ. The germline V and J ends were trimmed by 0 bases and 6 bases, with 9 bases remaining between them. CDR3 length equals 13 residues. This chain's CDR3 is CASSLAAGAEQYV. CDR3 coding DNA: TGTGCCAGCAGCTTAGCGGCAGGGGCCGAGCAGTACGTC.